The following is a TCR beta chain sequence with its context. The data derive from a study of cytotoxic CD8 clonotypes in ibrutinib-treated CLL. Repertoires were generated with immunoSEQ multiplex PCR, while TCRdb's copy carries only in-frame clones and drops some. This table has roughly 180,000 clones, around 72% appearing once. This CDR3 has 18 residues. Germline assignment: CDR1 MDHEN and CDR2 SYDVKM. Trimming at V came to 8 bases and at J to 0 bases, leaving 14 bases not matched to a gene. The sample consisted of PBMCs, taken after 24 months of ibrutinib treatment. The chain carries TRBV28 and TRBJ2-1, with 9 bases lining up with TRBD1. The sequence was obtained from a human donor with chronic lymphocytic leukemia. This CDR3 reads CASPDRGTSISSYNEQFF. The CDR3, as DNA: TGTGCCAGCCCCGACAGGGGGACGTCGATTAGCTCCTACAATGAGCAGTTCTTC.